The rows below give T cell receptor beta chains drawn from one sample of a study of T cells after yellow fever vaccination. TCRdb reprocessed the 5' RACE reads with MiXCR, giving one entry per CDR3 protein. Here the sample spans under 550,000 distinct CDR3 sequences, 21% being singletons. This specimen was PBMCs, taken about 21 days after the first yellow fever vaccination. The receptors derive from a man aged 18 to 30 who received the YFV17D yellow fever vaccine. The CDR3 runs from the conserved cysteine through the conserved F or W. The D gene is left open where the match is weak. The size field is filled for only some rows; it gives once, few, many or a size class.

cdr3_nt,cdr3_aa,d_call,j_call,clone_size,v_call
TGTGCCAGCAGTTACTCGGACTCCGCGAGGGGAAACACCATATATTTT,CASSYSDSARGNTIYF,-,TRBJ1-3,few,TRBV6-5
TGTGCCAGCAGCGGGACCGATAACACTGAAGCTTTCTTT,CASSGTDNTEAFF,-,TRBJ1-1,few,TRBV12-3/TRBV12-4
TGTGCCAGCAGCTTTGACCACACAGGGACCCAGTACTTC,CASSFDHTGTQYF,-,TRBJ2-5,-,TRBV7-3
TGTGCCAGCAGTGACCCCGGGACACCCTCTGGAAACACCATATATTTT,CASSDPGTPSGNTIYF,-,TRBJ1-3,many,TRBV6-1
TGTGCCGCACGGACAGGCAGCAATCAGCCCCAGCATTTT,CAARTGSNQPQHF,TRBD1,TRBJ1-5,few,TRBV6-2/TRBV6-3
TGTGCCAGCAGCTTACCCCTACTCCGTTCACCCCTCCACTTT,CASSLPLLRSPLHF,-,TRBJ1-6,-,TRBV7-2
TGTGCCAGCAGTTACTCGCATTGGGGCGAGCAGTACTTC,CASSYSHWGEQYF,-,TRBJ2-7,-,TRBV6-5
TGTGCCAGCTCATCGGACAGGGGGTTAGGGGCCAACGTCCTGACTTTC,CASSSDRGLGANVLTF,TRBD1,TRBJ2-6,-,TRBV18
TGCAGTGCCAGGGGGTACACCTACGAGCAGTACTTC,CSARGYTYEQYF,TRBD1,TRBJ2-7,few,TRBV20-1
TGCAGTGCTACGACAGGGGCTGGCTACACCTTC,CSATTGAGYTF,TRBD1,TRBJ1-2,few,TRBV20-1
TGTGCCTCCGGCCGGGACGGAAATTCACCCCTCCACTTT,CASGRDGNSPLHF,-,TRBJ1-6,few,TRBV2
TGCAGTGCTAGAGATCCTCGGACTGACTATGGCTACACCTTC,CSARDPRTDYGYTF,-,TRBJ1-2,-,TRBV20-1
TGCGCCAGCAGCTTGGGATCAGAAAACAATGAGCAGTTCTTC,CASSLGSENNEQFF,-,TRBJ2-1,-,TRBV5-1
TGTGCCAGCAGCTCCCCGTGGGGGGGCCCTGACGGGGAGCTGTTTTTT,CASSSPWGGPDGELFF,-,TRBJ2-2,few,TRBV7-2
TGTGCCAGCAGCCTCCGGGGGTTTGAAAAACTGTTTTTT,CASSLRGFEKLFF,-,TRBJ1-4,-,TRBV6-2/TRBV6-3
TGTGCCAGCAGCCTCCTTGGGCTAGCGGGGAGATACAATGAGCAGTTCTTC,CASSLLGLAGRYNEQFF,TRBD2,TRBJ2-1,-,TRBV9
TGTGCCAGCAGTTTTGGGACAGGGGGCAATCAGCCCCAGCATTTT,CASSFGTGGNQPQHF,TRBD1,TRBJ1-5,few,TRBV6-5
TGCAGCGTTGAAATCCATACCCCAAACAATGAGCAGTTCTTC,CSVEIHTPNNEQFF,-,TRBJ2-1,once,TRBV29-1
TGTGCCAGCACCCTCAGAGGTTCTAATGAAAAACTGTTTTTT,CASTLRGSNEKLFF,-,TRBJ1-4,few,TRBV12-3/TRBV12-4
TGTGCCAGTAGTCCGGACGGCGGCACGATTCCCCAGCATTTT,CASSPDGGTIPQHF,-,TRBJ1-5,few,TRBV19
TGCGCCAGCAGCTTGGGGGGATTTAGCACAGATACGCAGTATTTT,CASSLGGFSTDTQYF,-,TRBJ2-3,-,TRBV5-1
TGTGCCAGCAGTTCCAACACCTTACTCTACAATGAGCAGTTCTTC,CASSSNTLLYNEQFF,-,TRBJ2-1,few,TRBV12-3/TRBV12-4
TGTGCCAGCAGTTACTCTTTTGCGGGGGTTTATGGCTACACCTTC,CASSYSFAGVYGYTF,-,TRBJ1-2,-,TRBV6-5
TGTGCCAGCAGGACCCCGGGACAGGGGAAAGATACGCAGTATTTT,CASRTPGQGKDTQYF,TRBD1,TRBJ2-3,few,TRBV5-4
TGTGCCAGCAGCTTAACAGGGGTCAATGAGCAGTTCTTC,CASSLTGVNEQFF,TRBD1,TRBJ2-1,-,TRBV7-9
TGTGCCAGCAGGGGACAGTGGGCTAGTTACAATGAGCAGTTCTTC,CASRGQWASYNEQFF,TRBD1,TRBJ2-1,few,TRBV6-1
TGTGCCAGCAGTTACCCGCCGGGCCCACGGGGCGAGCAGTACTTC,CASSYPPGPRGEQYF,-,TRBJ2-7,-,TRBV6-2/TRBV6-3
TGTGCCAGCAGCCAGGGTGCTACGAACACCGGGGAGCTGTTTTTT,CASSQGATNTGELFF,-,TRBJ2-2,many,TRBV4-2
TGTGCCAGCAGCCTCCGCTACGAGCAGTACTTC,CASSLRYEQYF,-,TRBJ2-7,many,TRBV7-2
TGCAGCGCGAGACAGGGGTTGGGCACTGAAGCTTTCTTT,CSARQGLGTEAFF,TRBD1,TRBJ1-1,-,TRBV29-1
TGTGCCAGCAGCGTAGATGCAGGGGAGAACACCGGGGAGCTGTTTTTT,CASSVDAGENTGELFF,-,TRBJ2-2,-,TRBV9
TGCAGCGTTGCTTCACTTAGGGATGGCTACACCTTC,CSVASLRDGYTF,-,TRBJ1-2,few,TRBV29-1
TGCGCCAGCAGCCCCGGGGGACCATGGTACGAGCAGTACTTC,CASSPGGPWYEQYF,-,TRBJ2-7,many,TRBV4-1
TGTGCCAGCAGTTCAGGGCGCAATCAGCCCCAGCATTTT,CASSSGRNQPQHF,-,TRBJ1-5,few,TRBV12-3/TRBV12-4
TGTGCCAGCAGCTTACCAGTCGGTGAGCAGTACTTC,CASSLPVGEQYF,-,TRBJ2-7,few,TRBV13
TGCAGTGCTAGTAAAGGGAGTAGCAATCAGCCCCAGCATTTT,CSASKGSSNQPQHF,-,TRBJ1-5,-,TRBV20-1
TGCAGTGCTAGAGATGGGGACGGGCGAGAGCCCCAGCATTTT,CSARDGDGREPQHF,-,TRBJ1-5,-,TRBV20-1
TGTGCCAGCAGCCTCCAGACAGGACAAGAGACCCAGTACTTC,CASSLQTGQETQYF,-,TRBJ2-5,many,TRBV5-5
TGCGCCAGCAGCGGAGGACCTTCAGCTAATGAAAAACTGTTTTTT,CASSGGPSANEKLFF,-,TRBJ1-4,few,TRBV5-1
TGTGCCAGCAGGACTAGCGGGGGGTCGGGGACCCAGTACTTC,CASRTSGGSGTQYF,TRBD2,TRBJ2-5,-,TRBV2
TGTGCCAGCAGTTTCCTCAGCGCTCAGCCCCAGCATTTT,CASSFLSAQPQHF,-,TRBJ1-5,few,TRBV12-3/TRBV12-4
TGTGCCAGCAGGTCGGAGACAGGGGCCGGACTGTTTTTT,CASRSETGAGLFF,TRBD1,TRBJ1-4,-,TRBV2
TGTGCCAGCAGCATGCTGGGGGGCGGTATGAACACTGAAGCTTTCTTT,CASSMLGGGMNTEAFF,-,TRBJ1-1,few,TRBV5-6
TGTGCCAGCAGTTTGGGTACAGGGACCCAGCCCCAGCATTTT,CASSLGTGTQPQHF,-,TRBJ1-5,few,TRBV6-2/TRBV6-3
TGTGCCAGCAGCATCATAAACACTGAAGCTTTCTTT,CASSIINTEAFF,-,TRBJ1-1,-,TRBV13
TGTGCTAGCAGCTTAGTCGGGGAGGGAGAGACCCAGTACTTC,CASSLVGEGETQYF,TRBD2,TRBJ2-5,-,TRBV7-7
TGTGCTAGTGGTTTGGGATCACGTCAGGGCTCGGGTCAGCCCCAGCATTTT,CASGLGSRQGSGQPQHF,-,TRBJ1-5,-,TRBV12-5
TGCAGTGCTAGGAGCAGTGTCGAGACCCAGTACTTC,CSARSSVETQYF,-,TRBJ2-5,-,TRBV20-1
TGTGCCAGCAGTTTAAACAGGTTCGGCGGGGAGCTGTTTTTT,CASSLNRFGGELFF,-,TRBJ2-2,-,TRBV28
TGTGCCAGCAGTTTCCGGGACAGGGGGGCCACCGGGGAGCTGTTTTTT,CASSFRDRGATGELFF,TRBD1,TRBJ2-2,few,TRBV12-3/TRBV12-4
TGTGCCAGCAGCCGGGATCGACTAGCGGGGGGCATGGAGACCCAGTACTTC,CASSRDRLAGGMETQYF,TRBD2,TRBJ2-5,many,TRBV27
TGTGCCAGCAGCCGAGGGACTAGCGGGGGAGGCTCGAGGGAGACCCAGTACTTC,CASSRGTSGGGSRETQYF,TRBD2,TRBJ2-5,-,TRBV11-1
TGTGCCAGCAGCTTACGGTATCGGGGGGCCAACTCTGGGGCCAACGTCCTGACTTTC,CASSLRYRGANSGANVLTF,-,TRBJ2-6,-,TRBV11-1